The rows below give T cell receptor beta chains drawn from one sample of a study of cytomegalovirus exposure and HLA in healthy donors. The data were produced by immunoSEQ multiplex PCR, yet TCRdb's version contains in-frame clones alone and is incomplete. The sample lists fewer than 250,000 clones; 79% were seen once. Sequenced sample: PBMCs. These receptors were obtained from a woman between 18 and 29 years old in good health and CMV-seronegative. Both conserved end residues are part of each CDR3. D genes are given only for firm matches. Not all rows give a size; the values are once, few, many and, for expanded clones, a class.

d_gene	v_gene	j_gene	abundance	len	CDR3nt	CDR3aa
TRBD2	TRBV27	TRBJ2-7	-	14	TGTGCCAGCAGCCTGGGGGGGTTATTAGCCGAGCAGTACTTC	CASSLGGLLAEQYF
-	TRBV30	TRBJ1-1	-	13	TGTGCCTGGAGTCAAAACAGGGACACTGAAGCTTTCTTT	CAWSQNRDTEAFF
-	TRBV28	TRBJ2-2	-	18	TGTGCCAGCAGGGACAACTACGGGACACCCGTTAACACCGGGGAGCTGTTTTTT	CASRDNYGTPVNTGELFF
-	TRBV27	TRBJ1-4	-	16	TGTGCCAGCAGTTTGGGGAGGGGCTCAACTAATGAAAAACTGTTTTTT	CASSLGRGSTNEKLFF
TRBD1	TRBV11-3	TRBJ2-1	-	14	TGTGCCAGCAGCGGTGGACAGGGTCATAATGAGCAGTTCTTC	CASSGGQGHNEQFF
-	TRBV4-1	TRBJ1-1	-	15	TGCGCCAGCAGCCAAGAGGCCAGGGGGAACACTGAAGCTTTCTTT	CASSQEARGNTEAFF
TRBD1	TRBV11-3	TRBJ1-1	-	13	TGTGCCAGCAGTACAGGGGGCCGAGCTGAAGCTTTCTTT	CASSTGGRAEAFF
TRBD1	TRBV28	TRBJ1-5	-	16	TGTGCCAGCAGACAACTTGCAGGGGGCGCGCGGCAGCCCCAGCATTTT	CASRQLAGGARQPQHF
-	TRBV2	TRBJ2-7	-	15	TGTGCCAGCAGGGGCCTCCCCGGGAGAGGGTACGAGCAGTACTTC	CASRGLPGRGYEQYF
TRBD1	TRBV18	TRBJ1-2	few	17	TGTGCCAGCTCACCTACTTTCCGGGACAGATCTAACTATGGCTACACCTTC	CASSPTFRDRSNYGYTF
-	TRBV28	TRBJ1-6	-	16	TGTGCCAGCAGTTTTGGCGGAGCTTCCAATTATTCACCCCTCCACTTT	CASSFGGASNYSPLHF
-	TRBV25-1	TRBJ2-2	-	16	TGTGCCAGCAGTCCCCCCGGTTTTTTTGACACCGGGGAGCTGTTTTTT	CASSPPGFFDTGELFF
-	TRBV27	TRBJ2-3	-	14	TGTGCCAGCAGTTTAATAGAGTTGGCAGATACGCAGTATTTT	CASSLIELADTQYF